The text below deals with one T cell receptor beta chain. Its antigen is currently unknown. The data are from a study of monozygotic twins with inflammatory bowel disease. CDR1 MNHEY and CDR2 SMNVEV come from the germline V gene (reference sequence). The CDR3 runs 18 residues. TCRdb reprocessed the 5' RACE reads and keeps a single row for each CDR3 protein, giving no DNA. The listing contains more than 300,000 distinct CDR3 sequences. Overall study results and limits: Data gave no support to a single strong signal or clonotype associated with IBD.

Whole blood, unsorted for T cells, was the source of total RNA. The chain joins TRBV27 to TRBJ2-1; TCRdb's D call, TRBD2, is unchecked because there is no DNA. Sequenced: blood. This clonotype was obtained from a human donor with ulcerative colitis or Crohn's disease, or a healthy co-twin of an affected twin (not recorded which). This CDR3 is CASSPGLAGGPTYNEQFF.